This T cell receptor (beta chain) appears in the sequencing data of a study of human T cells and chemical hapten exposure. About the study: The sensitizing agent was 2% DPC, placed on roughly 2 cm by roughly 2 cm of upper inner arm skin. Mostly female, the patients presented with alopecia areata, totalis or universalis. How much TCR each sample yielded varied, mostly because pooled library volumes differed slightly.

Stated time point: patch test 3, about 24 weeks after DPC sensitization. Treatment in this sample: therapeutic diphenylcyclopropenone sensitization with weekly scalp DPC. Using its own MiXCR run on the RACE reads, TCRdb lists one record per CDR3 protein. The data contain some 74,000 distinct CDR3 sequences, 10% to 15% of them singletons. CDR3 size: 14 residues. CDR1 and CDR2 from the germline V gene are MNHEY and SMNVEV (reference sequence). Trimming removed 5 bases at V and 2 bases at J, with 9 bases between. Specimen: whole blood, collected in connection with sensitization to the hapten diphenylcyclopropenone (DPC). This clonotype was sampled from a woman aged 45-59 years with alopecia areata. Some clones in this sample may be carry-over from other donors' samples. This chain links TRBV27 with TRBJ1-4; D is possibly TRBD1 (5 bases). Written as DNA, the CDR3 is TGTGCCAGCAGTCGCAGGGAGACTAATGAAAAACTGTTTTTT. This codes for CASSRRETNEKLFF. Supplemented by reference TRBV27 and TRBJ1-4, the full variable domain reads EAQVTQNPRYLITVTGKKLTVTCSQNMNHEYMSWYRQDPGLGLRQIYYSMNVEVTDKGDVPEGYKVSRKEKRNFPLILESPSPNQTSLYFCASSRRETNEKLFFGSGTQLSVL.